Listed below are T cell receptor beta chains from one sample, sequenced in a study of blood T cell repertoires in COVID-19. Using immunoSEQ multiplex PCR, the repertoire was profiled, and TCRdb retains in-frame clones only, with some absent. The table has roughly 140,000 clones, 88% seen once; the top ten hold approximately 2.5%. The sequenced sample consisted of peripheral blood. Receptors originate from a human donor in a cohort sampled during active COVID-19. CDR3s include the opening cysteine and the closing phenylalanine or tryptophan. D genes are given only for firm matches. Only some rows state a clone size, as once, few, many or a class for expanded clones.

CDR3nt: TGTGCCAGCACCCTAATGACCCCTCCGAGGGACACTGAAGCTTTCTTT; CDR3aa: CASTLMTPPRDTEAFF; d_gene: NA; j_gene: TRBJ1-1; v_gene: TRBV9; abundance: NA
CDR3nt: TGTGCCAGCAGTTATCTCGTTGAAGCTTTCTTT; CDR3aa: CASSYLVEAFF; d_gene: NA; j_gene: TRBJ1-1; v_gene: TRBV28; abundance: NA
CDR3nt: TGTGCCAGCAGCTCTTCCTTTGAAAAACTGTTTTTT; CDR3aa: CASSSSFEKLFF; d_gene: NA; j_gene: TRBJ1-4; v_gene: TRBV7-9; abundance: once
CDR3nt: TGTGCCAGCAGCACAAACACTAACAGGGCCCCTGGCTATGGCTACACCTTC; CDR3aa: CASSTNTNRAPGYGYTF; d_gene: NA; j_gene: TRBJ1-2; v_gene: TRBV3-1/TRBV3-2; abundance: NA
CDR3nt: TGTGCCAGCAGTCCGACAGCAACTAATGAAAAACTGTTTTTT; CDR3aa: CASSPTATNEKLFF; d_gene: NA; j_gene: TRBJ1-4; v_gene: TRBV28; abundance: NA
CDR3nt: TGCGCCAGCAGCTTGGATCAGGGGGTGTTATCACCCCTCCACTTT; CDR3aa: CASSLDQGVLSPLHF; d_gene: TRBD1; j_gene: TRBJ1-6; v_gene: TRBV5-1; abundance: NA
CDR3nt: TGTGCCAGTAGCTACAGGGAGGGGTCCTACGAGCAGTACTTC; CDR3aa: CASSYREGSYEQYF; d_gene: NA; j_gene: TRBJ2-7; v_gene: TRBV19; abundance: NA
CDR3nt: TGTGCCAGCAGCTTACCTTCACTAGCGGGTGACAATGAGCAGTTCTTC; CDR3aa: CASSLPSLAGDNEQFF; d_gene: TRBD2; j_gene: TRBJ2-1; v_gene: TRBV7-3; abundance: NA
CDR3nt: TGTGCCAGCAGTATTTTTTCCTTGGCCACTGAAGCTTTCTTT; CDR3aa: CASSIFSLATEAFF; d_gene: NA; j_gene: TRBJ1-1; v_gene: TRBV2; abundance: few
CDR3nt: TGTGCCAGCATCGACACCGACCGGGGTGAGCAGTTCTTC; CDR3aa: CASIDTDRGEQFF; d_gene: NA; j_gene: TRBJ2-1; v_gene: TRBV28; abundance: NA
CDR3nt: TGTGCCAGCAGTCGAACCCCCGGGACAGCTAATGAAAAACTGTTTTTT; CDR3aa: CASSRTPGTANEKLFF; d_gene: TRBD1; j_gene: TRBJ1-4; v_gene: TRBV2; abundance: NA
CDR3nt: TGTGCCTGGGCGGGACTAGCGGGCTCTGGGGCCAACGTCCTGACTTTC; CDR3aa: CAWAGLAGSGANVLTF; d_gene: TRBD2; j_gene: TRBJ2-6; v_gene: TRBV30; abundance: once
CDR3nt: TGTGCCAGCAGTTTACAGACAGGGGGAAAGGGTGGCTACACCTTC; CDR3aa: CASSLQTGGKGGYTF; d_gene: TRBD1; j_gene: TRBJ1-2; v_gene: TRBV28; abundance: once
CDR3nt: TGTGCCATCAGTGAGCCTACACTAGCGGGGGGCTACGAGCAGTACTTC; CDR3aa: CAISEPTLAGGYEQYF; d_gene: TRBD2; j_gene: TRBJ2-7; v_gene: TRBV10-3; abundance: NA
CDR3nt: TGTGCCAGCAGCCCTGGGACAGGGGATAATGAAAAACTGTTTTTT; CDR3aa: CASSPGTGDNEKLFF; d_gene: TRBD1; j_gene: TRBJ1-4; v_gene: TRBV3-1/TRBV3-2; abundance: NA
CDR3nt: TGTGCCAGCGAATCAACCGCTCTGGGGGCCAGCGATGAGCAGTTCTTC; CDR3aa: CASESTALGASDEQFF; d_gene: NA; j_gene: TRBJ2-1; v_gene: TRBV7-9; abundance: NA
CDR3nt: TGTGCCAGCTCACCACTCCAGGGTAGGACTGAAGCTTTCTTT; CDR3aa: CASSPLQGRTEAFF; d_gene: NA; j_gene: TRBJ1-1; v_gene: TRBV18; abundance: NA
CDR3nt: TGCGCCAGCAGCCAAGATCGGGCAGGGGCACGCCATAGCAATCAGCCCCAGCATTTT; CDR3aa: CASSQDRAGARHSNQPQHF; d_gene: NA; j_gene: TRBJ1-5; v_gene: TRBV4-3; abundance: NA
CDR3nt: TGTGCCAGTAGTATGGGCAAACTCCACAATGAGCAGTTCTTC; CDR3aa: CASSMGKLHNEQFF; d_gene: NA; j_gene: TRBJ2-1; v_gene: TRBV19; abundance: NA
CDR3nt: TGTGCCAGCAGTGCCCGTTCCCTGGGACAGGGGGCCTACGAGCAGTACTTC; CDR3aa: CASSARSLGQGAYEQYF; d_gene: TRBD1; j_gene: TRBJ2-7; v_gene: TRBV6-1; abundance: NA
CDR3nt: TGTGCCAGCAGCGCCACCGGGACAGGGGCCTACGAGCAGTACTTC; CDR3aa: CASSATGTGAYEQYF; d_gene: TRBD1; j_gene: TRBJ2-7; v_gene: TRBV9; abundance: NA
CDR3nt: TGCAGCGTTGTCACAGGGCACACTGAAGCTTTCTTT; CDR3aa: CSVVTGHTEAFF; d_gene: NA; j_gene: TRBJ1-1; v_gene: TRBV29-1; abundance: NA
CDR3nt: TGTGCCAGCAGCTTGGTAGCGGGAGGGCGGTCCTACGAGCAGTACTTC; CDR3aa: CASSLVAGGRSYEQYF; d_gene: TRBD2; j_gene: TRBJ2-7; v_gene: TRBV7-8; abundance: NA
CDR3nt: TGCAGTGCTAGACGGGACTATGGCTACACCTTC; CDR3aa: CSARRDYGYTF; d_gene: NA; j_gene: TRBJ1-2; v_gene: TRBV20-1; abundance: NA
CDR3nt: TGCGCCAGCAGCCAGACTAGCGGGGAGGCGGAGACCCAGTACTTC; CDR3aa: CASSQTSGEAETQYF; d_gene: TRBD2; j_gene: TRBJ2-5; v_gene: TRBV4-3; abundance: NA
CDR3nt: TGTGCCAGCAGCTTAGGAGGGTATAGCAATCAGCCCCAGCATTTT; CDR3aa: CASSLGGYSNQPQHF; d_gene: NA; j_gene: TRBJ1-5; v_gene: TRBV7-9; abundance: few
CDR3nt: TGTGCCAGTAGTACGGAGACAGGGGGAACTCCCTTCACCGGGGAGCTGTTTTTT; CDR3aa: CASSTETGGTPFTGELFF; d_gene: TRBD1; j_gene: TRBJ2-2; v_gene: TRBV19; abundance: NA
CDR3nt: TGTGCCAGCAGCTTAGATGACAACTACGAGCAGTACTTC; CDR3aa: CASSLDDNYEQYF; d_gene: NA; j_gene: TRBJ2-7; v_gene: TRBV11-2; abundance: NA
CDR3nt: TGTGCCAGCACTTTAACCCCTTCATGGGGAGCCGCTACCGGGGAGCTGTTTTTT; CDR3aa: CASTLTPSWGAATGELFF; d_gene: NA; j_gene: TRBJ2-2; v_gene: TRBV9; abundance: once
CDR3nt: TGTGCCAGCAGCTTTCGTTGGACAGGGAAGATGGGTACCAAAAACATTCAGTACTTC; CDR3aa: CASSFRWTGKMGTKNIQYF; d_gene: TRBD1; j_gene: TRBJ2-4; v_gene: TRBV7-8; abundance: NA
CDR3nt: TGTGCCTGTACGGCAGGGGCTGGCTACACCTTC; CDR3aa: CACTAGAGYTF; d_gene: NA; j_gene: TRBJ1-2; v_gene: TRBV30; abundance: NA
CDR3nt: TGTGCCAGTAGCATGGGACTAGCGGGAGGTCAGACCCAGTACTTC; CDR3aa: CASSMGLAGGQTQYF; d_gene: TRBD2; j_gene: TRBJ2-5; v_gene: TRBV19; abundance: NA
CDR3nt: TGTGCCAGCAGTTACGAGTCGCCTAGCACAGATACGCAGTATTTT; CDR3aa: CASSYESPSTDTQYF; d_gene: NA; j_gene: TRBJ2-3; v_gene: TRBV6-2/TRBV6-3; abundance: NA
CDR3nt: TGTGCCAGCAGTCCCCTAGCGGGGTTCCAAGAGACCCAGTACTTC; CDR3aa: CASSPLAGFQETQYF; d_gene: TRBD2; j_gene: TRBJ2-5; v_gene: TRBV28; abundance: NA
CDR3nt: TGTGCCAGCAGCTTAGCCACTCTTGGGGGGGGCGTATATGAGACCCAGTACTTC; CDR3aa: CASSLATLGGGVYETQYF; d_gene: NA; j_gene: TRBJ2-5; v_gene: TRBV11-2; abundance: NA
CDR3nt: TGCGCCAGCAGTAAGGAACGGGGACAGGGTAGGACTGAGCAGTTCTTC; CDR3aa: CASSKERGQGRTEQFF; d_gene: TRBD1; j_gene: TRBJ2-1; v_gene: TRBV5-1; abundance: NA
CDR3nt: TGTGCCAGCAGCTTGTTCGGGGAGGGCGAGCAGTACTTC; CDR3aa: CASSLFGEGEQYF; d_gene: TRBD2; j_gene: TRBJ2-7; v_gene: TRBV5-6; abundance: NA
CDR3nt: TGTGCCAGCAGTGAAGTAGGAGCAACTAATGAAAAACTGTTTTTT; CDR3aa: CASSEVGATNEKLFF; d_gene: NA; j_gene: TRBJ1-4; v_gene: TRBV2; abundance: NA
CDR3nt: TGTGCCAGCAGCTTGTGGGACAGAAACACCGGGGAGCTGTTTTTT; CDR3aa: CASSLWDRNTGELFF; d_gene: TRBD1; j_gene: TRBJ2-2; v_gene: TRBV7-9; abundance: NA
CDR3nt: TGCAGGGGGGGGGCAGACCAGCCCCAGCATTTT; CDR3aa: CRGGADQPQHF; d_gene: NA; j_gene: TRBJ1-5; v_gene: TRBV20-1; abundance: NA
CDR3nt: TGTGCCAGCAGTCCAGACAGGGGGCTGAACACTGAAGCTTTCTTT; CDR3aa: CASSPDRGLNTEAFF; d_gene: TRBD1; j_gene: TRBJ1-1; v_gene: TRBV6-2/TRBV6-3; abundance: NA
CDR3nt: TGTGCCAGCAGCTTGGTCTTGCAGGTTAGCAATCAGCCCCAGCATTTT; CDR3aa: CASSLVLQVSNQPQHF; d_gene: NA; j_gene: TRBJ1-5; v_gene: TRBV5-4; abundance: NA